This T cell receptor (beta chain) was observed in a study of human T cells and chemical hapten exposure. The time point denotes: patch test 3, about 24 weeks after DPC sensitization. The treatment here: therapeutic diphenylcyclopropenone sensitization with weekly scalp DPC. Study-wide points: With DPC sensitization, TCRs exceeding 1 in 1000 frequency showed no change. Correlating positively with patch test score were the PT1 expanded TCR counts.

MiXCR, run by TCRdb on the RACE reads, gives a single entry per CDR3 protein. The profile shows about 82,000 distinct CDR3 sequences, over 10% of them singletons. The CDR3 totals 17 residues. The trim removed 3 bases at V and 3 bases at J, leaving 8 bases unmatched. CDR1 is SGHNT, CDR2 YENEEA, per germline. Remarks on this clonotype: Its antigen is not known.

The sequencing here drew on whole blood, taken in connection with sensitization to the hapten diphenylcyclopropenone (DPC). V usage is TRBV11-3 and J usage is TRBJ2-6, with TRBD1 matching 7 bases. The origin of this receptor is a woman in her forties or fifties with alopecia areata. Some clones in this sample may be carry-over from other donors' samples. For the CDR3, the DNA is TGTGCCAGCAGCTTGTCTCAGGGGGTTGGTGGGGCCAACGTCCTGACTTTC. It specifies CASSLSQGVGGANVLTF.